This TCR beta chain was captured by sequencing in a study of blood T cell repertoires in COVID-19. Study overall: The samples span acute and convalescent COVID-19 from the United States, Italy and Spain. Sources were T cells, B-cell-depleted T cells, or PBMCs; the material itself was cDNA or gDNA.

Per the authors' pipeline: Reference gene primers were amplified, and this amplification served to estimate nucleated cell counts. The assay was immunoSEQ multiplex PCR, and TCRdb's table has in-frame clones only and misses some. V and J calls and clone size are given by that table; D and trimming were obtained from the DNA. The sample consists of 250,000 to 350,000 clones, roughly nine tenths of them appearing once. Trimming shortened V by 7 bases and J by 6 bases, and 15 bases separated the two germline ends. The CDR3 runs 13 residues. CDR1 and CDR2 (germline): MDHEN, SYDVKM. The receptor's source is a young man with active or convalescent COVID-19. V is TRBV28 and J is TRBJ1-1; D may be TRBD1 (6 bases). Sequencing was carried out using peripheral blood. The CDR3 DNA sequence: TGTGCCAGCATATATGGGGGGGGCGCTGAAGCTTTCTTT. Protein: CASIYGGGAEAFF.